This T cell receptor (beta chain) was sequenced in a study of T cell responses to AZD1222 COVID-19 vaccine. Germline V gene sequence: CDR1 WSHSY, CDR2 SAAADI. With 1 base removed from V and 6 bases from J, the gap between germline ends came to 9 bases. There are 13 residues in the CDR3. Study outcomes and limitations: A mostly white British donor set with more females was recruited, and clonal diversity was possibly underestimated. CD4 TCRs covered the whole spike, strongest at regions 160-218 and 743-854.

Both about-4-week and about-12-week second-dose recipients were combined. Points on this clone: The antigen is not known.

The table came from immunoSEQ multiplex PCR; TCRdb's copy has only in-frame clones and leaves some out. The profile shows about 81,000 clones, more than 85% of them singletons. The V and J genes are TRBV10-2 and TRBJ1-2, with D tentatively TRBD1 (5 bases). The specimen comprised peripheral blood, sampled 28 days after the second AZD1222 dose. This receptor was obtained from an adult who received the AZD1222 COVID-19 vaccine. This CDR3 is CASSELGVHGYTF. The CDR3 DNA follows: TGCGCCAGCAGTGAGTTGGGGGTCCATGGCTACACCTTC.